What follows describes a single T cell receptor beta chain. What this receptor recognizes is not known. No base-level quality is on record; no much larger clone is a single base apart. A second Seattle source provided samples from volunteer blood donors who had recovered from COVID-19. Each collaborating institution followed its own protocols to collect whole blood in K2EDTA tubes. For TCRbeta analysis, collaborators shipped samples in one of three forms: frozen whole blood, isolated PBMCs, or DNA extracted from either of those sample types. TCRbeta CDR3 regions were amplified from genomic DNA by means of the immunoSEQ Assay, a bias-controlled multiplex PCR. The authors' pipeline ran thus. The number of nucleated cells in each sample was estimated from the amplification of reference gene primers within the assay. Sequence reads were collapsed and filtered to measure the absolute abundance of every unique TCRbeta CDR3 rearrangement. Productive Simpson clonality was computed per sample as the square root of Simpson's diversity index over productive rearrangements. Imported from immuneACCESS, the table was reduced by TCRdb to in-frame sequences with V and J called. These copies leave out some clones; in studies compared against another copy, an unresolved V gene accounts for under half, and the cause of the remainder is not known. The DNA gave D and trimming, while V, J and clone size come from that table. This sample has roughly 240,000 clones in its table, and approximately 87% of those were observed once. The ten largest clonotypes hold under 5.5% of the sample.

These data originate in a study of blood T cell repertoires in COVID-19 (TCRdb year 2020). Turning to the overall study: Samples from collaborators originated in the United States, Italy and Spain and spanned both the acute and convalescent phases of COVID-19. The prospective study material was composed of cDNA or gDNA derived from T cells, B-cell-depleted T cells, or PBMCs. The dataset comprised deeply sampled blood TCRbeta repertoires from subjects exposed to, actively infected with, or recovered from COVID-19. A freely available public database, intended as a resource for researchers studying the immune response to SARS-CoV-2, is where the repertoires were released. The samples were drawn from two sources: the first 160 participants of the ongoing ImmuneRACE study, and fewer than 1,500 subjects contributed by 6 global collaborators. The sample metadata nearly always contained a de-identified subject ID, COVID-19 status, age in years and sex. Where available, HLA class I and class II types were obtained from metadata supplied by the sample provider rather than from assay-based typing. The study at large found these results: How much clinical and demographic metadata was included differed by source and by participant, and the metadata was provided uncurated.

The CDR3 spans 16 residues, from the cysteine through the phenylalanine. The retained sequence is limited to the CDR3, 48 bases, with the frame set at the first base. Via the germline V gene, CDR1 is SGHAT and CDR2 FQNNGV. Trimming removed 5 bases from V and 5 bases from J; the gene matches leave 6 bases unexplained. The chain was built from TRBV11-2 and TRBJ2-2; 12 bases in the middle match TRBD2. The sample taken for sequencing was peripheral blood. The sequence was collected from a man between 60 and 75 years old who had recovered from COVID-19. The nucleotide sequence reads TGTGCCAGCAGCCAAGGACTAGCGGGACGGACCGGGGAGCTGTTTTTT. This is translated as CASSQGLAGRTGELFF.